This T cell receptor (beta chain) came from a study of blood T cell repertoires in COVID-19. On this clone: The same CDR3 arises from other DNA sequences in this sample as well.

The V end was cut by 6 bases, the J end by 3 bases, with 3 bases between. The CDR3 contains 10 residues. The germline V gene encodes CDR1 SGHAT and CDR2 FQNNGV. The assay was immunoSEQ multiplex PCR, and TCRdb's table has in-frame clones only and misses some. The sample consists of around 200,000 clones, more than 70% of them appearing once. Participant ages covered roughly 18 to 89 years across about 25 US areas. Participant reports of clinical history set cohort assignment. This clonotype was sampled from a middle-aged man with acute COVID-19. Sequencing was performed on PBMCs or T cells enriched from blood (not recorded which). The V and J genes are TRBV11-2 and TRBJ2-7, with D hard to call. The CDR3 loop is CASSHYEQYF. CDR3 in DNA: TGTGCCAGCAGTCACTACGAGCAGTACTTC.